This record looks at one TCR beta chain sequence and its context. What it binds is not known. TCRdb re-called the reads with MiXCR, one entry per CDR3 protein. The sample lists roughly 150,000 distinct CDR3 sequences, over 15% occurring once. The data originate from a study of T cell repertoires in cytomegalovirus infection. Study-wide background: Public TCR beta signatures were indicative of both CMV infection and a matching HLA type.

Overall study results and limits: Clonotypes of TCR beta that were HLA-C-restricted and CMV-specific dominated the ex vivo response. Adding up the frequency of public TCR beta families identified people who carried CMV plus the relevant HLA.

This receptor was obtained from a human donor in good health (CMV status not recorded). Some clones in this sample may be carry-over from other donors' samples. Input material: CD8+ T cells from PBMCs.

The CDR3 loop reads CAISESTGKFPGELFF. The CDR3 DNA reads as TGTGCCATCAGTGAGTCTACAGGGAAGTTTCCCGGGGAGCTGTTTTTT. The chain is built from TRBV10-3 and TRBJ2-2; a weak D match, TRBD1 (6 bases). The CDR3 has 16 amino acids. Germline CDR1 is ENHRY and CDR2 is SYGVKD. V was pared by 0 bases and J by 6 bases, with 14 bases between.